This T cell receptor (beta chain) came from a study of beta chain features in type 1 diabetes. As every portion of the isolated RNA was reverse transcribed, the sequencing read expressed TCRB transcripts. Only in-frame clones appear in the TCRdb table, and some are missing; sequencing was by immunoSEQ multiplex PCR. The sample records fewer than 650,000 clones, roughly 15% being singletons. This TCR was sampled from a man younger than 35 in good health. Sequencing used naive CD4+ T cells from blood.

CDR3 DNA sequence: TGCAGCGTTGAAAGAGGGGGATATGGCTACACCTTC. Translated, it gives CSVERGGYGYTF. This chain connects TRBV29-1 to TRBJ1-2; D might be TRBD1 (6 bases). Per the germline V gene, CDR1 is SQVTM and CDR2 is ANQGSEA. V was pared by 2 bases and J by 5 bases, with 9 bases between. CDR3 length: 12 amino acids.